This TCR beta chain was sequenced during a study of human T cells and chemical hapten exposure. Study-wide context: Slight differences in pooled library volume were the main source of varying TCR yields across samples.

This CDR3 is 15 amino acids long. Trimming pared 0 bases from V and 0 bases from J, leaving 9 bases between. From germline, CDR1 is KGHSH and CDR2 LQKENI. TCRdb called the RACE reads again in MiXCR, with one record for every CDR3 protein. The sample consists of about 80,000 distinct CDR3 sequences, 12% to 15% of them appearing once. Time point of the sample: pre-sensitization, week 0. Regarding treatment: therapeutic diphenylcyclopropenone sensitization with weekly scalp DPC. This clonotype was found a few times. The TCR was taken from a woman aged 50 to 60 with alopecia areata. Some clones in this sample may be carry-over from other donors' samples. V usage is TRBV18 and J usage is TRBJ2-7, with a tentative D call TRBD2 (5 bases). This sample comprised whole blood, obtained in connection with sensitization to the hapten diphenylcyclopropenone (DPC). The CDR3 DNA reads TGTGCCAGCTCACCACCCGGACTGAGCTCCTACGAGCAGTACTTC. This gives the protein CASSPPGLSSYEQYF.